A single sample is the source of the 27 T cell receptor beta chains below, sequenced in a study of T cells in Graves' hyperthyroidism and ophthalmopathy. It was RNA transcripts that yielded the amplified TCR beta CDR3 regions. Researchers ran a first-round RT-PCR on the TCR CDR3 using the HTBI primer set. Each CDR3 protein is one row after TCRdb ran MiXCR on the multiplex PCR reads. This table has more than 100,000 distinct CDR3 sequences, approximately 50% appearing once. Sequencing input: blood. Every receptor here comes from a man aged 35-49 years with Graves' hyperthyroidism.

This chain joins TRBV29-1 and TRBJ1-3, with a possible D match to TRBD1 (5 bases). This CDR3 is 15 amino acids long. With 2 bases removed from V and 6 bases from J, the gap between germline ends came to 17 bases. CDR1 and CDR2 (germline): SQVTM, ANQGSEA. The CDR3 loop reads CSVEPPGTAKNTIYF. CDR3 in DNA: TGCAGCGTTGAACCCCCCGGGACCGCGAAAAACACCATATATTTT.

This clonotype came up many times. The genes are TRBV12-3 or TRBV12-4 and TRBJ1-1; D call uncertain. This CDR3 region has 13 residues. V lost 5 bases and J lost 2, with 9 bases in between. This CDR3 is CASSPELNTEAFF. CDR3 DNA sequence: TGTGCCAGCAGTCCGGAGTTAAACACTGAAGCTTTCTTT.

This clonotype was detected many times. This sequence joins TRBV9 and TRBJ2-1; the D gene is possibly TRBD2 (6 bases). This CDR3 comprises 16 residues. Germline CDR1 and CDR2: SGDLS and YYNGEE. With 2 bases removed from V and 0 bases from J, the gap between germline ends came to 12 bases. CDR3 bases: TGTGCCAGCAGCGTGTTAGCGGTGAGCTCCTACAATGAGCAGTTCTTC. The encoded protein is CASSVLAVSSYNEQFF.

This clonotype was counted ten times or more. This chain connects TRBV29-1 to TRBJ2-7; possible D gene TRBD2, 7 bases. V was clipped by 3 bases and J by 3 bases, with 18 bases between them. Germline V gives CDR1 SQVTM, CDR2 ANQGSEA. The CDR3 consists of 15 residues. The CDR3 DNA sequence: TGCAGCGTTGATTTCGGCAGGGAGGGGGTCTACGAGCAGTACTTC. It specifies CSVDFGREGVYEQYF.

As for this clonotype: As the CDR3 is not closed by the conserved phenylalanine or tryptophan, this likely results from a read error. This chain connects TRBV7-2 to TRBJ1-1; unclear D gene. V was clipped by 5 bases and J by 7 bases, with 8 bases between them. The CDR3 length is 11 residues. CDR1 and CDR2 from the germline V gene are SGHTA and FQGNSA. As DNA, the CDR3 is TGTGCCAGCAGCCCCTACCTTGAAGCTTTCCTT. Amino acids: CASSPYLEAFL.

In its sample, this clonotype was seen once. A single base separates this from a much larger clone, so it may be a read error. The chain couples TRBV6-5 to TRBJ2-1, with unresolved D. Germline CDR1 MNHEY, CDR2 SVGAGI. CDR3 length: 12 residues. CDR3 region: CASSSRYDEQFF. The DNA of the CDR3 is TGTGCCAGCAGTTCCCGCTACGATGAGCAGTTCTTC.

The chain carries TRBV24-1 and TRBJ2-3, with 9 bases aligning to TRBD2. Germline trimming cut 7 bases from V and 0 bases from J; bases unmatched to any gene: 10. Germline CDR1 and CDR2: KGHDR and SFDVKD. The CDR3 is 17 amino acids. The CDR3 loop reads CATSPALLAGSTDTQYF. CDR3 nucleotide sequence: TGTGCCACCAGCCCAGCCCTACTAGCGGGTAGCACAGATACGCAGTATTTT.

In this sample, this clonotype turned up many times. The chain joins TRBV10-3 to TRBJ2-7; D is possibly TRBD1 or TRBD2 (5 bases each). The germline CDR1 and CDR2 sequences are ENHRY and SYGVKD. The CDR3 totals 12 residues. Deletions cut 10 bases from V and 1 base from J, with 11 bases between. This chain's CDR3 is CATGDGSYEQYF. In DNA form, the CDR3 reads TGTGCCACCGGGGACGGATCCTACGAGCAGTACTTC.

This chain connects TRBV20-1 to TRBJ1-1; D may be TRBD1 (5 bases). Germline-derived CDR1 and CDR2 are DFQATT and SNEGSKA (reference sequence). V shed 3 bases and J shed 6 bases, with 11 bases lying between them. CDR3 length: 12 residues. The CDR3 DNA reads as TGCAGTGCTAGGGGGGGAGGGTCTGAAGCTTTCTTT. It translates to CSARGGGSEAFF.

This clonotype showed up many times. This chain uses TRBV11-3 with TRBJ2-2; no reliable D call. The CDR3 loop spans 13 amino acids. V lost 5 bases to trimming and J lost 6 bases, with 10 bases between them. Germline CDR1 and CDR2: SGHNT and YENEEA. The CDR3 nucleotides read TGTGCCAGCAGCGGCCCCCTCCCCGGGGAGCTGTTTTTT. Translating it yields CASSGPLPGELFF.

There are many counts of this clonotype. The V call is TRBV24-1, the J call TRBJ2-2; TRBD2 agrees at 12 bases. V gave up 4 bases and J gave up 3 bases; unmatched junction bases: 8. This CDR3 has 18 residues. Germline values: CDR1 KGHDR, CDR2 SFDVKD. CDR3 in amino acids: CATSDPALAGGHTGELFF. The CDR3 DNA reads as TGTGCCACCAGTGACCCCGCCCTAGCGGGAGGGCACACCGGGGAGCTGTTTTTT.

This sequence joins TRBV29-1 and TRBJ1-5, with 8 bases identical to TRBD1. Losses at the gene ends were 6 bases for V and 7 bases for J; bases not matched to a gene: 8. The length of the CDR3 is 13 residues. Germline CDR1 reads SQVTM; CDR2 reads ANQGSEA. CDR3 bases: TGCAGCGTGTTCAGGGGGCGTGAGCAGCCCCAGCATTTT. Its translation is CSVFRGREQPQHF.

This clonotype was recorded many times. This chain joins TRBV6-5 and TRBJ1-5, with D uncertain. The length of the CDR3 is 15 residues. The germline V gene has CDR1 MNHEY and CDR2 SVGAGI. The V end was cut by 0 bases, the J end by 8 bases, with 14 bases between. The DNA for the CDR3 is TGTGCCAGCAGTTACTCGAGTTCCGGCTACGAGCCCCAGCATTTT. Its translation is CASSYSSSGYEPQHF.

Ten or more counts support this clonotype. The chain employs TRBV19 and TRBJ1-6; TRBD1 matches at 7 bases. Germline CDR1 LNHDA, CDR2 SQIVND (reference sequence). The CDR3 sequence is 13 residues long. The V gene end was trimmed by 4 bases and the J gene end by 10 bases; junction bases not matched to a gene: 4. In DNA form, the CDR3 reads TGTGCCAGTAGTAATACAGGGGAATCACCCCTCCACTTT. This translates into CASSNTGESPLHF.

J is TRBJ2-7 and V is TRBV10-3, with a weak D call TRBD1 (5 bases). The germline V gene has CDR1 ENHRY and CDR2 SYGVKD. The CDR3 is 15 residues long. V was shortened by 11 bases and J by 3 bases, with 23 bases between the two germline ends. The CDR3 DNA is TGTGCCTGGAGTCGCCCGGACATGGGGCACTACGAGCAGTACTTC. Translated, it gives CAWSRPDMGHYEQYF.

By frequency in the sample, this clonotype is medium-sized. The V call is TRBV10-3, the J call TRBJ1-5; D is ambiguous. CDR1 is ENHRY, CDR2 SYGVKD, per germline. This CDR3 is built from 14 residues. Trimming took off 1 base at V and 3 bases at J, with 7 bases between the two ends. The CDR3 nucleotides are TGTGCCATCAGTGAGTTGGGTGACAATCAGCCCCAGCATTTT. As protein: CAISELGDNQPQHF.

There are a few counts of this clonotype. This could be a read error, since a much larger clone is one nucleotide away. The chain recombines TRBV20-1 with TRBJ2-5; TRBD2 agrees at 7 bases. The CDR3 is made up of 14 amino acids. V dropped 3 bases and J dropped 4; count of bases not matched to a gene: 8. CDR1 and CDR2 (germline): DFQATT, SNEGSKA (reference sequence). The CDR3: CSARAGAERETQYF. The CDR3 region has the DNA TGCAGTGCTAGGGCGGGAGCGGAACGAGAGACCCAGTACTTC.

The CDR3 bases are TGTGCCAGCAGCTTAGGTGGGACAGGGAATCAGCCCCAGCATTTT. Its translation: CASSLGGTGNQPQHF. The J gene is TRBJ1-5, the V gene TRBV7-9; 9 bases fit TRBD1. The CDR3 is made up of 15 amino acids. Looked up from germline, CDR1 is SEHNR and CDR2 is FQNEAQ (reference sequence). Germline trimming cut 1 base from V and 4 bases from J; bases unmatched to any gene: 2.

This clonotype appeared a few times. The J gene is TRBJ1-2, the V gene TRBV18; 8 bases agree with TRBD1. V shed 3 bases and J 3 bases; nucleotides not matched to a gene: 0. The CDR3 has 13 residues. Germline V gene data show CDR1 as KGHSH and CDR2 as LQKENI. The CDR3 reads CASSPDRDYGYTF. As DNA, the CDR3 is TGTGCCAGCTCACCGGACAGGGACTATGGCTACACCTTC. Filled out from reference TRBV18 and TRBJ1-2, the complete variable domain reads NAGVMQNPRHLVRRRGQEARLRCSPMKGHSHVYWYRQLPEEGLKFMVYLQKENIIDESGMPKERFSAEFPKEGPSILRIQQVVRGDSAAYFCASSPDRDYGYTFGSGTRLTVV.

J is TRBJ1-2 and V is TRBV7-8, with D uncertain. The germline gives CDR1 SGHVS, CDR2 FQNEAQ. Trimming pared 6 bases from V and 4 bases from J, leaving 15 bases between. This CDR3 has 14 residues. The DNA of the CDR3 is TGTGCCAGCAGGAAAGCGGGCTGGGCCTATGGCTACACCTTC. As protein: CASRKAGWAYGYTF. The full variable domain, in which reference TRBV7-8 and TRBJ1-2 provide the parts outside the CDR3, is GAGVSQSPRYKVAKRGQDVALRCDPISGHVSLFWYQQALGQGPEFLTYFQNEAQLDKSGLPSDRFFAERPEGSVSTLKIQRTQQEDSAVYLCASRKAGWAYGYTFGSGTRLTVV.

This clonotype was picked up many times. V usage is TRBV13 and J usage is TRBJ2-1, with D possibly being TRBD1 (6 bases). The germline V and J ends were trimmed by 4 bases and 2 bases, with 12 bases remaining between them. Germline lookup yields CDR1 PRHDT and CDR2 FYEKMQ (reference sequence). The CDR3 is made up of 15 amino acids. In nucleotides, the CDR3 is TGTGCCAGCAGCTCCAGAGGACAGACCTACAATGAGCAGTTCTTC. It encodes CASSSRGQTYNEQFF. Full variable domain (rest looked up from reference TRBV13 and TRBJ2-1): AAGVIQSPRHLIKEKRETATLKCYPIPRHDTVYWYQQGPGQDPQFLISFYEKMQSDKGSIPDRFSAQQFSDYHSELNMSSLELGDSALYFCASSSRGQTYNEQFFGPGTRLTVL.

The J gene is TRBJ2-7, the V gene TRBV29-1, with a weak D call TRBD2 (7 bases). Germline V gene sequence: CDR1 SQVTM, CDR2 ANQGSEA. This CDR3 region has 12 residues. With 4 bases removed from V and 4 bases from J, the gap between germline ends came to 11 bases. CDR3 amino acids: CSVGGGPYEQYF. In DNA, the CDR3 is TGCAGCGTTGGGGGGGGGCCTTACGAGCAGTACTTC.

The CDR3 bases are TGTGCCAGCAAAGGAGGCAGGGTACGCAATCAGCCCCAGCATTTT. Encoded protein: CASKGGRVRNQPQHF. The rearrangement joins TRBV28 to TRBJ1-5; D perhaps matches TRBD1 (5 bases). Germline values: CDR1 MDHEN, CDR2 SYDVKM. V lost 7 bases to trimming and J lost 2 bases, with 15 bases between them. The CDR3 spans 15 residues. Looking up the rest from reference TRBV28 and TRBJ1-5 gives the full variable domain: DVKVTQSSRYLVKRTGEKVFLECVQDMDHENMFWYRQDPGLGLRLIYFSYDVKMKEKGDIPEGYSVSREKKERFSLILESASTNQTSMYLCASKGGRVRNQPQHFGDGTRLSIL.

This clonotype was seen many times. The CDR3 protein is CASSQDSQSSYEQYF. For the CDR3, the DNA is TGCGCCAGCAGCCAAGATTCCCAAAGCTCCTACGAGCAGTACTTC. V and J are TRBV4-3 and TRBJ2-7; D ambiguous. Per the germline V gene, CDR1 is LGHNA and CDR2 is YSLEER. The ends were cut back, 0 bases at V and 0 bases at J, with 9 bases in the middle. This CDR3 contains 15 residues.

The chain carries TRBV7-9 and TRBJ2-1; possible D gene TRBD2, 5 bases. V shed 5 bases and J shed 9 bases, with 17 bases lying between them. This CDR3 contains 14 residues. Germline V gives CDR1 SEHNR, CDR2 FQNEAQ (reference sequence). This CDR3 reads CASSLADWNTEQFF. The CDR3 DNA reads TGTGCCAGCAGCCTCGCGGACTGGAACACTGAGCAGTTCTTC.

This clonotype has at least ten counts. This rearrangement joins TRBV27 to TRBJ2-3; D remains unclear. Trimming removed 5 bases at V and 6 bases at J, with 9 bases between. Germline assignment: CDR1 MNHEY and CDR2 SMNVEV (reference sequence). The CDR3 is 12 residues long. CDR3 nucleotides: TGTGCCAGCAGTACAGACACCGATACGCAGTATTTT. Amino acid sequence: CASSTDTDTQYF.

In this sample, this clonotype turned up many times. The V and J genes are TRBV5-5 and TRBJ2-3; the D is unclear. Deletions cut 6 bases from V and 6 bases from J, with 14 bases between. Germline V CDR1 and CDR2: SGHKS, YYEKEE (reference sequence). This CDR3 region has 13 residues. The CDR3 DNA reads TGTGCCAGCACCTCTGGCGGTCTGGATACGCAGTATTTT. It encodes CASTSGGLDTQYF.